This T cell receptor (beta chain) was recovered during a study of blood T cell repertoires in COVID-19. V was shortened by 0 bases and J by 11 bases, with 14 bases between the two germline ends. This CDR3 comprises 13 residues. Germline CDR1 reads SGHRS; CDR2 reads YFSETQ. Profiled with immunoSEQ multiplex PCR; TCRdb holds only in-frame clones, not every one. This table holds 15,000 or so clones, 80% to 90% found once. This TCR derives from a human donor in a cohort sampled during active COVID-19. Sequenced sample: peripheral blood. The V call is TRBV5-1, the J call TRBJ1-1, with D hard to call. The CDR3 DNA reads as TGCGCCAGCAGCTTGGACCGACTAATTGGGGCTTTCTTT. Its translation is CASSLDRLIGAFF.